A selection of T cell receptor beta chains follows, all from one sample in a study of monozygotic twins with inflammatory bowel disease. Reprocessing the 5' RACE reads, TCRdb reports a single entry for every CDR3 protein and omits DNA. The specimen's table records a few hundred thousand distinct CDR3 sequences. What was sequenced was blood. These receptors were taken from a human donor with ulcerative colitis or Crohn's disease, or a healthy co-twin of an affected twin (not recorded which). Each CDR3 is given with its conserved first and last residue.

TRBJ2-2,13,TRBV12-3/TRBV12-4,CASRGQYPGKLFF
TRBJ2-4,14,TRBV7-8,CASSSLAGGNRWYF
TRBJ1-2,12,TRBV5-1,CASSRNRDGYTF
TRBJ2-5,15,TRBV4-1,CASSQWLGLRETQYF
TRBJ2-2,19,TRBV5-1,CASSLLTGEAPSNTGELFF
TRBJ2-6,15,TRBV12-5,CASAQWGPGANVLTF
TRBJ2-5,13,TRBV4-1,CASSPQGEETQYF
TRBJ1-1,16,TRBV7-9,CASSTTEVQMNTEAFF
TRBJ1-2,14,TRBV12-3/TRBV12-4,CASSSLAAGGGYTF
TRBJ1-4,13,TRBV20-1,CSARDRGLEKLFF
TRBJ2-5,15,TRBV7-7,CASSLGLGNQETQYF
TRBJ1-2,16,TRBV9,CASSIGTQQGSYGYTF
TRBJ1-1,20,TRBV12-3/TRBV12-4,CASSFWALGGAASPRIEAFF
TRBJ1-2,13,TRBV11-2,CASSLQPPVRYTF
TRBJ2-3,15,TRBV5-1,CASSLAVLPTDTQYF
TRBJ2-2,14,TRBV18,CASSPDGNTGELFF
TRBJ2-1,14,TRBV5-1,CASSSGPGAREQFF
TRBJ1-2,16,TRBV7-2,CASSSQTESINYGYTF
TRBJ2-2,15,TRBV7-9,CASSLGSTNTGELFF
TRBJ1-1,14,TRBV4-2,CASSLTGGLTEAFF
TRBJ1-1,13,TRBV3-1,CASSHGTDTEAFF
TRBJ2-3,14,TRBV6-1,CASNPSGRGDTQYF